The 26 T cell receptor beta chains reported below all come from one sample, sequenced in a study of T cell responses to AZD1222 COVID-19 vaccine. Sequenced by immunoSEQ multiplex PCR; TCRdb stores in-frame clones only, minus some. The table lists approximately 85,000 clones, 85% to 90% of them singletons. The starting material was peripheral blood, obtained on day 0 of AZD1222 vaccination. These receptor sequences come from an adult in good health.

The gene calls are TRBV7-9 and TRBJ2-1, with 13 bases that match TRBD2. The V gene's germline CDR1 is SEHNR and CDR2 FQNEAQ (reference sequence). V was pared by 5 bases and J by 6 bases, with 10 bases of the junction left unmatched. The CDR3 spans 17 residues. CDR3 sequence: CASSPFLTSGRVNEQFF. As DNA, the CDR3 is TGTGCCAGCAGCCCCTTCCTTACTAGCGGGAGGGTCAATGAGCAGTTCTTC.

The chain recombines TRBV2 with TRBJ1-1; D remains ambiguous. The CDR3 is made up of 13 amino acids. In germline, CDR1 is SNHLY, CDR2 FYNNEI. The ends were cut back, 4 bases at V and 1 base at J, with 7 bases in the middle. Here the CDR3 reads CASSVGENTEAFF. The DNA of the CDR3 is TGTGCCAGCAGTGTCGGGGAGAACACTGAAGCTTTCTTT.

The chain has TRBV9 and TRBJ1-1; D call uncertain. Trimming pared 1 base from V and 5 bases from J, leaving 12 bases between. The CDR3 is 14 amino acids. Germline CDR1 SGDLS, CDR2 YYNGEE. The DNA for the CDR3 is TGTGCCAGCAGCGTATCCCAGCTAAGGACTGAAGCTTTCTTT. This gives the protein CASSVSQLRTEAFF.

The chain uses TRBV7-3 and TRBJ2-6; 7 bases are shared with TRBD1. This CDR3 contains 17 residues. Germline values: CDR1 SGHTA, CDR2 FQGTGA. The ends lost 5 bases at V and 0 bases at J; junction bases unmatched: 7. In DNA, the CDR3 is TGTGCCAGCAGCCCACGGACAGGACGCTCTGGGGCCAACGTCCTGACTTTC. This encodes CASSPRTGRSGANVLTF.

The chain recombines TRBV4-1 with TRBJ1-5; possibly TRBD1 for D (5 bases). Germline CDR1 MGHRA, CDR2 YSYEKL. V was trimmed by 6 bases and J by 1 base, leaving 13 bases between them. The CDR3 extends over 15 amino acids. CDR3 nucleotides: TGCGCCAGCAGTGCCACTGGGGGGAGCAATCAGCCCCAGCATTTT. As protein: CASSATGGSNQPQHF.

The chain recombines TRBV18 with TRBJ1-1; TRBD1 aligns across 8 bases. Germline CDR1 KGHSH, CDR2 LQKENI. The V gene end was trimmed by 2 bases and the J gene end by 3 bases; junction bases not matched to a gene: 5. The CDR3 has 15 residues. The CDR3 nucleotides read TGTGCCAGCTCACCATCCCGGACAGGGTACACTGAAGCTTTCTTT. Translated: CASSPSRTGYTEAFF.

The chain is built from TRBV6-5 and TRBJ1-1; D ambiguous. V lost 2 bases, J lost 1 base, and 2 bases lay in between. Germline CDR1 is MNHEY and CDR2 is SVGAGI. This CDR3 has 12 amino acids. CDR3 residues: CASSYRNTEAFF. DNA of the CDR3: TGTGCCAGCAGTTACAGGAACACTGAAGCTTTCTTT.

The chain uses TRBV18 and TRBJ1-2; no reliable D call. Trimming pared 2 bases from V and 6 bases from J, leaving 16 bases between. The germline gives CDR1 KGHSH, CDR2 LQKENI. The CDR3 has 15 amino acids. CDR3 bases: TGTGCCAGCTCACCAACGGACCTCCCGGGAAATGGCTACACCTTC. Amino acids: CASSPTDLPGNGYTF.

This clone was seen only a few times. This chain uses TRBV10-3 with TRBJ1-2; D possibly corresponds to TRBD1 (6 bases). V was pared by 4 bases and J by 8 bases, with 23 bases between. Germline CDR1 reads ENHRY; CDR2 reads SYGVKD. The CDR3 is made up of 16 amino acids. The CDR3 region is CAISAAQGLARDGYTF. CDR3 sequence (DNA): TGTGCCATCAGTGCCGCCCAGGGGCTAGCTAGGGACGGCTACACCTTC.

The chain has TRBV25-1 and TRBJ1-1; no clear D gene. The V gene lost 2 bases and the J gene lost 1 base, with 8 bases spanning the gap. Germline-derived CDR1 and CDR2 are MGHDK and SYGVNS. The length of the CDR3 is 14 residues. CDR3 sequence reads: CASSERGRNTEAFF. CDR3 DNA sequence: TGTGCCAGCAGTGAACGAGGCAGGAACACTGAAGCTTTCTTT.

The chain recombines TRBV4-1 with TRBJ2-3, with D possibly being TRBD2 (6 bases). Germline CDR1 is MGHRA and CDR2 is YSYEKL. Between the trimmed V and J ends, which lost 0 bases and 4 bases, there was a span of 11 bases. The CDR3 runs 15 residues. This chain's CDR3 is CASSQDRGGPDTQYF. The CDR3 DNA reads as TGCGCCAGCAGCCAAGATCGCGGAGGGCCAGATACGCAGTATTTT.

The V and J genes are TRBV27 and TRBJ2-7, with D maybe TRBD1 (6 bases). Germline V gene lookup returns CDR1 MNHEY and CDR2 SMNVEV (reference sequence). This CDR3 has 14 residues. V was clipped by 5 bases and J by 1 base, with 12 bases between them. CDR3 residues: CASSPRQASYEQYF. CDR3 bases: TGTGCCAGCAGTCCCCGACAGGCATCCTACGAGCAGTACTTC.

The chain carries TRBV7-2 and TRBJ2-3; possible D gene TRBD2, 5 bases. The CDR3 covers 14 residues. V was cut by 3 bases and J by 4 bases, with 11 bases left in between. The germline V gene has CDR1 SGHTA and CDR2 FQGNSA. The CDR3 loop reads CASSFGFGADTQYF. The CDR3 DNA sequence: TGTGCCAGCAGCTTTGGCTTCGGGGCAGATACGCAGTATTTT.

This clone appeared a single time. The chain links TRBV5-6 to TRBJ1-1; D is ambiguous. This CDR3 has 13 residues. V was pared by 2 bases and J by 6 bases, with 11 bases between. CDR1 and CDR2 (germline): SGHDT, YYEEEE. The CDR3 sequence is CASSFGSPAEAFF. CDR3 sequence (DNA): TGTGCCAGCAGCTTTGGGAGCCCTGCTGAAGCTTTCTTT.

This chain uses TRBV7-9 with TRBJ2-4, with D perhaps matching TRBD1 or TRBD2 (7 bases each). The CDR3 has 17 amino acids. The ends were cut back, 0 bases at V and 2 bases at J, with 14 bases in the middle. The germline gives CDR1 SEHNR, CDR2 FQNEAQ (reference sequence). CDR3 DNA sequence: TGTGCCAGCAGCTTAGCGCGTCAGGGGGGGACCAAAAACATTCAGTACTTC. Its translation is CASSLARQGGTKNIQYF.

The CDR3 is CASSQVEREAETQYF. The CDR3 nucleotides are TGTGCCAGCAGCCAAGTGGAGCGGGAGGCCGAGACCCAGTACTTC. This rearrangement joins TRBV4-2 to TRBJ2-5; TRBD2 aligns across 9 bases. Germline values: CDR1 LGHNA, CDR2 YNFKEQ. After removal of 1 base from V and 5 bases from J, the junction contained 5 bases not matched to a gene. The CDR3 runs 15 residues.

This chain connects TRBV11-2 to TRBJ2-7; no firm D call. Trimming took 1 base from V and 0 from J, leaving 7 bases between them. The germline V gene encodes CDR1 SGHAT and CDR2 FQNNGV. The CDR3 is made up of 14 amino acids. CDR3 region: CASSLASYSYEQYF. As DNA, the CDR3 is TGTGCCAGCAGCTTAGCCAGTTACTCCTACGAGCAGTACTTC.

This clone has just a few counts. The genes are TRBV4-2 and TRBJ2-7; 8 nucleotides align to TRBD2. V gave up 1 base and J gave up 0 bases; unmatched junction bases: 5. The CDR3 has 16 amino acids. Germline V lookup: CDR1 LGHNA, CDR2 YNFKEQ. The CDR3 nucleotides are TGTGCCAGCAGCCAAGGGACGAGCGGGGGCTCCTACGAGCAGTACTTC. Translated, it gives CASSQGTSGGSYEQYF.

This chain joins TRBV28 and TRBJ2-7; D unresolved. The CDR3 consists of 13 residues. V lost 6 bases and J 0 bases, leaving 9 bases between the germline ends. Germline-derived CDR1 and CDR2 are MDHEN and SYDVKM. The CDR3 loop reads CASSPGSSYEQYF. CDR3 DNA sequence: TGTGCCAGCAGCCCCGGCAGCTCCTACGAGCAGTACTTC.

This clone showed up just a few times. The chain employs TRBV18 and TRBJ1-3, with D possibly being TRBD1 (6 bases). Germline CDR1 reads KGHSH; CDR2 reads LQKENI. Trimming left V 10 bases short and J 4 bases short, with 14 bases between. The CDR3 is 13 amino acids. The CDR3 loop reads CATLQGMGNTIYF. The CDR3 DNA follows: TGTGCCACCCTCCAGGGGATGGGAAACACCATATATTTT.

V usage is TRBV7-3 and J usage is TRBJ1-1; tentative D call: TRBD1 (5 bases). Germline V gene lookup returns CDR1 SGHTA and CDR2 FQGTGA. The CDR3 consists of 16 residues. Between the trimmed V and J ends, which lost 3 bases and 1 base, there was a span of 15 bases. The CDR3 DNA follows: TGTGCCAGCAGCTTTAGGGGCCGCGCCCCGAACACTGAAGCTTTCTTT. Its protein is CASSFRGRAPNTEAFF.

CDR3 region: CASSRRLGQETQYF. CDR3 DNA: TGTGCCAGCAGCCGCCGACTGGGCCAAGAGACCCAGTACTTC. V gene TRBV5-5 combines with J gene TRBJ2-5; D gene uncertain. The CDR3 is made up of 14 amino acids. Germline CDR1 SGHKS, CDR2 YYEKEE (reference sequence). Deletions cut 4 bases from V and 1 base from J, with 11 bases between.

The CDR3 here is CASSLRAGGWETQYF. The CDR3 nucleotides are TGTGCCAGCAGCTTAAGGGCAGGGGGATGGGAGACCCAGTACTTC. The J gene is TRBJ2-5, the V gene TRBV7-3; TRBD1 aligns across 7 bases. Germline assignment: CDR1 SGHTA and CDR2 FQGTGA. The CDR3 is made up of 15 amino acids. V shed 1 base, J shed 5 bases, and the junction held 7 bases outside the gene matches. Based on the CDR3 plus reference TRBV7-3 and TRBJ2-5, the full variable domain is GAGVSQTPSNKVTEKGKYVELRCDPISGHTALYWYRQSLGQGPEFLIYFQGTGAADDSGLPNDRFFAVRPEGSVSTLKIQRTERGDSAVYLCASSLRAGGWETQYFGPGTRLLVL.

DNA of the CDR3: TGTGCCAGCAAAGGCAGGGCGCACTACGAGCAGTACTTC. This encodes CASKGRAHYEQYF. The chain recombines TRBV28 with TRBJ2-7, with TRBD1 as a possible D gene (5 bases). Trimming left V 7 bases short and J 3 bases short, with 13 bases between. The CDR3 spans 13 residues. Germline V lookup: CDR1 MDHEN, CDR2 SYDVKM.

The rearrangement uses TRBV2 and TRBJ1-5; D perhaps matches TRBD1 (5 bases). This CDR3 region has 16 residues. Germline CDR1 SNHLY, CDR2 FYNNEI. V lost 6 bases and J 9 bases, leaving 24 bases between the germline ends. CDR3 in amino acids: CASSSGAGPSKRPQHF. In DNA form, the CDR3 reads TGTGCCAGCAGCTCCGGAGCAGGGCCAAGTAAGAGGCCCCAGCATTTT. The full variable domain, its missing parts supplied by reference TRBV2 and TRBJ1-5, is EPEVTQTPSHQVTQMGQEVILRCVPISNHLYFYWYRQILGQKVEFLVSFYNNEISEKSEIFDDQFSVERPDGSNFTLKIRSTKLEDSAMYFCASSSGAGPSKRPQHFGDGTRLSIL.

The chain employs TRBV29-1 and TRBJ1-1; TRBD1 matches 9 bases. CDR3 size: 13 residues. Germline assignment: CDR1 SQVTM and CDR2 ANQGSEA. Trimming cost V 7 bases and J 5 bases; bases outside gene matches: 8. The DNA for the CDR3 is TGCAGCGCGTACAGGGGGCAACGGACTGAAGCTTTCTTT. This sequence encodes CSAYRGQRTEAFF.